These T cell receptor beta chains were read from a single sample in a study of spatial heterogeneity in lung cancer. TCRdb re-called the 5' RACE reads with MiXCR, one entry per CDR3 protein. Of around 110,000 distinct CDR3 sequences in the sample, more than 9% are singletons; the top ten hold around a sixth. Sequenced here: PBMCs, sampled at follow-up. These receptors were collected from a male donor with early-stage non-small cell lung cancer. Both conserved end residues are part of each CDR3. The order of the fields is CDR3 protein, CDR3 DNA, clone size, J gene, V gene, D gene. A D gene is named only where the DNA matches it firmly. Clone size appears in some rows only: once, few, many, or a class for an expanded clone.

cdr3_aa: CASSYYREETQYF
cdr3_nt: TGTGCCAGCAGTTATTACAGGGAAGAGACCCAGTACTTC
clone_size: .
j_call: TRBJ2-5
v_call: TRBV6-5
d_call: .

cdr3_aa: CSARDPGQGRTDTQYF
cdr3_nt: TGCAGTGCTAGAGATCCAGGACAGGGAAGGACAGATACGCAGTATTTT
clone_size: few
j_call: TRBJ2-3
v_call: TRBV20-1
d_call: TRBD1

cdr3_aa: CASSLDWAGTDTQYF
cdr3_nt: TGTGCCAGCAGCTTAGATTGGGCGGGGACAGATACGCAGTATTTT
clone_size: .
j_call: TRBJ2-3
v_call: TRBV11-2
d_call: .

cdr3_aa: CASRSDRANGYTF
cdr3_nt: TGCGCCAGCAGATCCGACAGGGCGAATGGCTACACCTTC
clone_size: few
j_call: TRBJ1-2
v_call: TRBV5-1
d_call: TRBD1

cdr3_aa: CSAVLGAENIQYF
cdr3_nt: TGCAGTGCTGTTCTTGGGGCAGAGAACATTCAGTACTTC
clone_size: few
j_call: TRBJ2-4
v_call: TRBV20-1
d_call: .

cdr3_aa: CASSAGLAGQQETQYF
cdr3_nt: TGTGCCAGCAGTGCGGGACTAGCGGGGCAACAAGAGACCCAGTACTTC
clone_size: few
j_call: TRBJ2-5
v_call: TRBV6-2/TRBV6-3
d_call: TRBD2

cdr3_aa: CASSSGQGTFSTGELFF
cdr3_nt: TGTGCCAGCAGCTCTGGACAGGGAACCTTCTCCACCGGGGAGCTGTTTTTT
clone_size: many
j_call: TRBJ2-2
v_call: TRBV28
d_call: TRBD1

cdr3_aa: CASSPTGANTEAFF
cdr3_nt: TGTGCCAGCAGCCCGACAGGGGCGAACACTGAAGCTTTCTTT
clone_size: .
j_call: TRBJ1-1
v_call: TRBV3-1
d_call: TRBD1

cdr3_aa: CASSFLDRPQFF
cdr3_nt: TGTGCCAGCAGTTTCCTGGACAGGCCACAGTTCTTC
clone_size: few
j_call: TRBJ2-1
v_call: TRBV28
d_call: TRBD1

cdr3_aa: CSASGGRRTDTQYF
cdr3_nt: TGCAGTGCTAGCGGGGGGAGACGCACAGATACGCAGTATTTT
clone_size: many
j_call: TRBJ2-3
v_call: TRBV20-1
d_call: TRBD2

cdr3_aa: CASSEERGGSTDTQYF
cdr3_nt: TGTGCCAGCAGTGAAGAAAGGGGGGGCAGCACAGATACGCAGTATTTT
clone_size: .
j_call: TRBJ2-3
v_call: TRBV2
d_call: .

cdr3_aa: CASSRTTGGGPDTQYF
cdr3_nt: TGCGCCAGCAGCCGTACGACAGGGGGCGGCCCAGATACGCAGTATTTT
clone_size: .
j_call: TRBJ2-3
v_call: TRBV5-1
d_call: TRBD1

cdr3_aa: CSVFSGMYEQYF
cdr3_nt: TGCAGCGTTTTTTCCGGGATGTACGAGCAGTACTTC
clone_size: .
j_call: TRBJ2-7
v_call: TRBV29-1
d_call: .

cdr3_aa: CASSQDAGEGYQPQHF
cdr3_nt: TGCGCCAGCAGCCAAGACGCAGGGGAAGGTTATCAGCCCCAGCATTTT
clone_size: many
j_call: TRBJ1-5
v_call: TRBV4-3
d_call: .

cdr3_aa: CASSLGLAAEQFF
cdr3_nt: TGTGCCAGCAGCTTGGGACTAGCGGCGGAGCAGTTCTTC
clone_size: few
j_call: TRBJ2-1
v_call: TRBV5-8
d_call: TRBD2

cdr3_aa: CASSSGQISSGANVLTF
cdr3_nt: TGCGCCAGCAGCTCCGGACAGATTAGCTCTGGGGCCAACGTCCTGACTTTC
clone_size: .
j_call: TRBJ2-6
v_call: TRBV5-1
d_call: .

cdr3_aa: CSVARGNTGELFF
cdr3_nt: TGCAGCGTTGCCCGAGGGAACACCGGGGAGCTGTTTTTT
clone_size: many
j_call: TRBJ2-2
v_call: TRBV29-1
d_call: .

cdr3_aa: CASSDGPNTDTQYF
cdr3_nt: TGCGCCAGCAGTGATGGGCCTAACACAGATACGCAGTATTTT
clone_size: many
j_call: TRBJ2-3
v_call: TRBV10-1
d_call: .

cdr3_aa: CASSQEGMGTKHF
cdr3_nt: TGTGCCAGCAGCCAAGAGGGAATGGGGACAAAGCATTTT
clone_size: many
j_call: TRBJ1-5
v_call: TRBV3-1
d_call: .

cdr3_aa: CAISEGKGKDTQYF
cdr3_nt: TGTGCCATCAGTGAGGGGAAGGGGAAAGATACGCAGTATTTT
clone_size: many
j_call: TRBJ2-3
v_call: TRBV10-3
d_call: .

cdr3_aa: CASSPPSRLTEAFF
cdr3_nt: TGTGCCAGCTCACCACCGTCCCGCCTCACTGAAGCTTTCTTT
clone_size: few
j_call: TRBJ1-1
v_call: TRBV18
d_call: .

cdr3_aa: CASSPQGNAGQPQHF
cdr3_nt: TGTGCCAGCAGTCCGCAGGGTAATGCGGGTCAGCCCCAGCATTTT
clone_size: .
j_call: TRBJ1-5
v_call: TRBV27
d_call: .

cdr3_aa: CASSLWGANNSPLHF
cdr3_nt: TGTGCCAGCAGTTTATGGGGGGCTAATAATTCACCCCTCCACTTT
clone_size: few
j_call: TRBJ1-6
v_call: TRBV27
d_call: .

cdr3_aa: CASSQSPSGGPSSYNEQFF
cdr3_nt: TGCGCCAGCAGCCAATCTCCTAGCGGGGGCCCGAGCTCCTACAATGAGCAGTTCTTC
clone_size: few
j_call: TRBJ2-1
v_call: TRBV4-1
d_call: TRBD2

cdr3_aa: CSATLAGANNEQFF
cdr3_nt: TGCAGTGCTACTCTAGCGGGAGCCAACAATGAGCAGTTCTTC
clone_size: many
j_call: TRBJ2-1
v_call: TRBV20-1
d_call: TRBD2

cdr3_aa: CASSSPAGRADTQYF
cdr3_nt: TGTGCCAGCAGTAGCCCTGCGGGTCGAGCAGATACGCAGTATTTT
clone_size: .
j_call: TRBJ2-3
v_call: TRBV6-2/TRBV6-3
d_call: .

cdr3_aa: CSARDLDVSQFF
cdr3_nt: TGCAGTGCTAGAGATCTCGACGTCTCGCAGTTCTTC
clone_size: many
j_call: TRBJ2-1
v_call: TRBV20-1
d_call: .

cdr3_aa: CASSLDPSSNQPQHF
cdr3_nt: TGCGCCAGCAGCTTGGATCCCAGTAGCAATCAGCCCCAGCATTTT
clone_size: many
j_call: TRBJ1-5
v_call: TRBV5-1
d_call: .

cdr3_aa: CASSLRTGPNEKLFF
cdr3_nt: TGTGCCAGCAGCTTGAGGACAGGGCCAAACGAAAAACTGTTTTTT
clone_size: many
j_call: TRBJ1-4
v_call: TRBV5-6
d_call: TRBD1

cdr3_aa: CASRREADTQYF
cdr3_nt: TGTGCCAGCAGGCGCGAGGCAGATACGCAGTATTTT
clone_size: many
j_call: TRBJ2-3
v_call: TRBV11-3
d_call: .

cdr3_aa: CASSLDRSYGYTF
cdr3_nt: TGTGCCAGCAGCTTGGACCGAAGCTATGGCTACACCTTC
clone_size: .
j_call: TRBJ1-2
v_call: TRBV7-6
d_call: .

cdr3_aa: CASSQVLLNTEAFF
cdr3_nt: TGCGCCAGCAGCCAAGTACTCCTGAACACTGAAGCTTTCTTT
clone_size: few
j_call: TRBJ1-1
v_call: TRBV4-1
d_call: .

cdr3_aa: CASSSPGQGASNEKLFF
cdr3_nt: TGTGCCAGCAGTTCACCGGGACAGGGGGCATCTAATGAAAAACTGTTTTTT
clone_size: .
j_call: TRBJ1-4
v_call: TRBV28
d_call: TRBD1

cdr3_aa: CASSLVTPWDEQFF
cdr3_nt: TGTGCCAGCAGTTTAGTAACGCCTTGGGATGAGCAGTTCTTC
clone_size: many
j_call: TRBJ2-1
v_call: TRBV12-3/TRBV12-4
d_call: .

cdr3_aa: CASRAGSSYNEQFF
cdr3_nt: TGTGCCAGCAGGGCGGGGAGCTCCTACAATGAGCAGTTCTTC
clone_size: many
j_call: TRBJ2-1
v_call: TRBV28
d_call: .

cdr3_aa: CSVPPVAGNTDTQYF
cdr3_nt: TGCAGTGTCCCCCCCGTAGCGGGGAACACAGATACGCAGTATTTT
clone_size: .
j_call: TRBJ2-3
v_call: TRBV20-1
d_call: TRBD2

cdr3_aa: CSAGAGSYEQYF
cdr3_nt: TGCAGTGCTGGCGCAGGCTCCTACGAGCAGTACTTC
clone_size: many
j_call: TRBJ2-7
v_call: TRBV20-1
d_call: .

cdr3_aa: CASSQPTDRNKNIQYF
cdr3_nt: TGCGCCAGCAGCCAACCTACGGACAGAAACAAAAACATTCAGTACTTC
clone_size: .
j_call: TRBJ2-4
v_call: TRBV4-1
d_call: .

cdr3_aa: CASSIATGQGTHGYTF
cdr3_nt: TGTGCCAGCTCTATCGCGACCGGACAGGGGACCCATGGCTACACCTTC
clone_size: .
j_call: TRBJ1-2
v_call: TRBV18
d_call: TRBD1

cdr3_aa: CASSQTGILTEAFF
cdr3_nt: TGTGCCAGCAGCCAAACAGGGATTTTGACTGAAGCTTTCTTT
clone_size: many
j_call: TRBJ1-1
v_call: TRBV28
d_call: .

cdr3_aa: CSATGGGTYEQYF
cdr3_nt: TGCAGTGCTACTGGAGGGGGAACCTACGAGCAGTACTTC
clone_size: few
j_call: TRBJ2-7
v_call: TRBV20-1
d_call: .